This T cell receptor (beta chain) is from a study of shared clonotypes between healthy human individuals. Findings and limits, study-wide: Shared clonotypes: 4.5% to 5% naive CD4, around 4% naive CD8, about 2.5% memory CD4, 0.4% memory CD8. Sequencing depth was predicted to influence how clonotypes are shared among donors. Rarefaction showed that sequencing of sorted subsets was incomplete (despite large depth).

It was roughly 210 ng DNA, 33,000 or so T cell genomes, that sorted-subset replicate PCRs used. Using immunoSEQ multiplex PCR, the repertoire was profiled, and TCRdb retains in-frame clones only, with some absent. The data show over a million clones, 98% seen once. The trim removed 5 bases at V and 6 bases at J, leaving 11 bases unmatched. The CDR3 runs 15 residues. CDR1 and CDR2 from the germline V gene are LNHDA and SQIVND (reference sequence). As regards this clone: Its antigen is still unknown.

The specimen sequenced was naive CD4+ T cells sorted from blood. Regarding subset: CD45RA+ positively selected. This receptor was taken from a young man in good health. This sequence joins TRBV19 and TRBJ1-2; TRBD1 matches 8 bases. The CDR3 sequence: CASSLGQGATHGYTF. In DNA, the CDR3 is TGTGCCAGTAGTCTCGGACAGGGTGCAACGCATGGCTACACCTTC.